A single sample gave rise to the 6 T cell receptor beta chains below, sequenced in a study of neurological immune-mediated disorders. TCRdb itself ran the 5' RACE reads through MiXCR, one entry per CDR3 protein. This sample has approximately 37,000 distinct CDR3 sequences, with 3.5% to 4% found just once. The sequenced sample consisted of PBMCs. These receptors were taken from a man in his thirties or forties with multiple sclerosis.

The chain couples TRBV7-2 to TRBJ1-5; weak D call: TRBD1 (6 bases). The V and J ends lost 0 bases and 0 bases respectively, with 12 bases between them. The CDR3 consists of 17 residues. Germline V gives CDR1 SGHTA, CDR2 FQGNSA. Written as DNA, the CDR3 is TGTGCCAGCAGCTTAGCTGGAGGGGGTTATAGCAATCAGCCCCAGCATTTT. Protein product: CASSLAGGGYSNQPQHF. Filled out from reference TRBV7-2 and TRBJ1-5, the complete variable domain reads GAGVSQSPSNKVTEKGKDVELRCDPISGHTALYWYRQSLGQGLEFLIYFQGNSAPDKSGLPSDRFSAERTGGSVSTLTIQRTQQEDSAVYLCASSLAGGGYSNQPQHFGDGTRLSIL.

This clonotype was picked up many times. The V gene is TRBV27, the J gene TRBJ1-4, with D possibly TRBD1 on 6 matching bases. The CDR3 runs 13 residues. The germline V and J ends were trimmed by 4 bases and 7 bases, with 10 bases remaining between them. Germline lookup yields CDR1 MNHEY and CDR2 SMNVEV (reference sequence). CDR3 loop: CASSWRDTEKLFF. DNA of the CDR3: TGTGCCAGCAGTTGGCGGGACACTGAAAAACTGTTTTTT.

This clonotype was counted ten times or more. This CDR3 reads CASRQGYEQYF. DNA for the CDR3: TGTGCCAGCAGACAGGGCTACGAGCAGTACTTC. The chain has TRBV6-2 or TRBV6-3 and TRBJ2-7, with a weak D call TRBD1 (6 bases). The V and J ends lost 6 bases and 3 bases respectively, with 6 bases between them. Germline loops: CDR1 MNHEY, CDR2 SVGEGT. CDR3 length: 11 amino acids.

This chain joins TRBV20-1 and TRBJ2-7; no clear D. The CDR3 sequence is 14 residues long. Germline CDR1 DFQATT, CDR2 SNEGSKA (reference sequence). V lost 3 bases and J lost 3, with 15 bases in between. CDR3 bases: TGCAGTGCTAGGGGCGGAATAAGGGTCTACGAGCAGTACTTC. Its protein is CSARGGIRVYEQYF.

This clonotype has a count of ten or more. CDR3 protein: CASSHGLAGARLQETQYF. DNA for the CDR3: TGCGCCAGCAGCCACGGACTAGCGGGGGCTCGGTTACAAGAGACCCAGTACTTC. The rearrangement links TRBV5-1 to TRBJ2-5; 13 bases line up with TRBD2. The CDR3 length is 18 residues. Germline assignment: CDR1 SGHRS and CDR2 YFSETQ. Trimming removed 4 bases from V and 2 bases from J; junction bases left unmatched: 11.

This clonotype was counted many times. The chain links TRBV29-1 to TRBJ2-1, with D perhaps matching TRBD2 (6 bases). The CDR3 extends over 13 amino acids. Trimming removed 4 bases from V and 7 bases from J, with 14 bases in between. In germline, CDR1 is SQVTM, CDR2 ANQGSEA. The CDR3 region has the DNA TGCAGCGTTGCTCCCTTGGCGGGGAATGAGCAGTTCTTC. It specifies CSVAPLAGNEQFF.